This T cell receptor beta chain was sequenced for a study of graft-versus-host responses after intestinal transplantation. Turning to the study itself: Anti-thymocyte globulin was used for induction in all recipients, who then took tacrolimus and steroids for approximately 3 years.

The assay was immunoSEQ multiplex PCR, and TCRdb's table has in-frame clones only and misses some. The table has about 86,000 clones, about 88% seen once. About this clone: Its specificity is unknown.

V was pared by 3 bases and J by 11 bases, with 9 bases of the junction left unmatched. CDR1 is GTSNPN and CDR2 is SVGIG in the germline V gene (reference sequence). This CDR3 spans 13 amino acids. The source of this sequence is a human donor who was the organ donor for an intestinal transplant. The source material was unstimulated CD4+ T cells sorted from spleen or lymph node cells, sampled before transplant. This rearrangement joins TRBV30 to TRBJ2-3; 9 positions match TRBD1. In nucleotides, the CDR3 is TGTGCCTGGAGCCCAACAGGGGGCGGTGAGCAGTATTTT. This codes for CAWSPTGGGEQYF.